The 4 T cell receptor beta chains below were found in one sample sequenced in a study of tumor-infiltrating lymphocytes in localized non-small cell lung cancer. Here immunoSEQ multiplex PCR was the method, and the copy in TCRdb shows in-frame clones only, minus some. The sample consists of fewer than 7,500 clones, approximately 57% of them appearing once. Sequencing input: lung tumor tissue. These receptor sequences come from a human donor with non-small cell lung cancer.

The gene calls are TRBV25-1 and TRBJ1-2; 7 bases match TRBD1. The CDR3 extends over 14 amino acids. V was pared by 6 bases and J by 4 bases, with 8 bases of the junction left unmatched. Looked up from germline, CDR1 is MGHDK and CDR2 is SYGVNS. The CDR3 loop reads CASSFRQGGYGYTF. For the CDR3, the DNA is TGTGCCAGCAGCTTCCGACAGGGAGGCTATGGCTACACCTTC.

V usage is TRBV19 and J usage is TRBJ1-2, with D possibly TRBD1 on 6 matching bases. V lost 5 bases to trimming and J lost 2 bases, with 15 bases between them. In germline, CDR1 is LNHDA, CDR2 SQIVND (reference sequence). This CDR3 spans 15 amino acids. CDR3 in DNA: TGTGCCAGTAGTCCCGGACAGTACCCAAACTATGGCTACACCTTC. This encodes CASSPGQYPNYGYTF. Complete variable domain (other parts from reference TRBV19 and TRBJ1-2): DGGITQSPKYLFRKEGQNVTLSCEQNLNHDAMYWYRQDPGQGLRLIYYSQIVNDFQKGDIAEGYSVSREKKESFPLTVTSAQKNPTAFYLCASSPGQYPNYGYTFGSGTRLTVV.

This clone was counted a single time. One junction end does not reproduce the germline sequence, and a read error may be involved. The rearrangement uses TRBV19 and TRBJ1-2; D unclear. Germline lookup yields CDR1 LNHDA and CDR2 SQIVND (reference sequence). The CDR3 consists of 10 residues. This CDR3 is CASTVAARAF. CDR3 sequence (DNA): TGTGCCAGTACCGTGGCTGCACGGGCCTTC.

This clone turned up a few times. The V call is TRBV6-5, the J call TRBJ2-2; D tentatively reads TRBD1 or TRBD2 (5 bases each). Between the trimmed V and J ends, which lost 6 bases and 6 bases, there was a span of 11 bases. This CDR3 has 13 residues. In germline, CDR1 is MNHEY, CDR2 SVGAGI. The CDR3 DNA follows: TGTGCCAGCAGCGTTCCGGGGCCCGGGGAGCTGTTTTTT. Translation: CASSVPGPGELFF.